This T cell receptor beta chain was recovered during a study of molecular identifiers for immune sequencing clone quantification. In this sample, this clonotype turned up a few times. TCRdb independently ran MiXCR on the PCR reads; one entry per CDR3 protein. The sample yields over 65,000 distinct CDR3 sequences, nearly 25% seen once. This TCR was recovered from a human donor in good health. Some libraries in this study had Jurkat cell RNA spiked in. The sequenced material came from naive CD8+ T cells from blood, with Jurkat cell RNA spiked in. As for subset: FACS-sorted CD8+CD4-CCR7+CD45RA+ naive T cells.

CDR3 amino acids: CASSEGNGYGYTF. CDR3 sequence (DNA): TGCGCCAGCAGTGAGGGGAACGGATATGGCTACACCTTC. V usage is TRBV5-1 and J usage is TRBJ1-2; D is possibly TRBD1 (5 bases). The CDR3 sequence is 13 residues long. V shed 5 bases and J shed 5 bases, with 13 bases lying between them. Per the germline V gene, CDR1 is SGHRS and CDR2 is YFSETQ. Supplemented by reference TRBV5-1 and TRBJ1-2, the full variable domain reads KAGVTQTPRYLIKTRGQQVTLSCSPISGHRSVSWYQQTPGQGLQFLFEYFSETQRNKGNFPGRFSGRQFSNSRSEMNVSTLELGDSALYLCASSEGNGYGYTFGSGTRLTVV.